This T cell receptor beta chain was sequenced in a study of post-analysis software for immune sequencing data. Findings of the study overall: The study found TRBV5-6, TRBV5-1 and TRBV20-1 among a handful of TRBV segments more frequent in patients than controls.

The CDR3 extends over 15 amino acids. Trimming took 7 bases from V and 5 from J; bases not matched to a gene: 11. Germline lookup yields CDR1 ENHRY and CDR2 SYGVKD. This clonotype was detected only a few times. Its target is unknown. The authors incorporated unique molecular identifiers into the TCR beta cDNA libraries. TCRdb reprocessed the PCR reads with MiXCR, giving one entry per CDR3 protein. The sample consists of about 150,000 distinct CDR3 sequences, 25% to 35% of them appearing once. The chain combines TRBV10-3 with TRBJ1-1; 9 bases map to TRBD1. The sample comprised blood. This sequence was found in a girl aged 10-17 years with multiple sclerosis. CDR3 protein: CAITMGQGGSTEAFF. CDR3 DNA: TGTGCCATCACTATGGGACAGGGCGGGTCGACTGAAGCTTTCTTT.